This TCR beta chain was captured in a study of blood T cell repertoires in COVID-19. In the study overall: COVID-19 samples from acute and convalescent phases originated in the United States, Italy and Spain.

CDR1 SGHTA and CDR2 FQGNSA come from the germline V gene. Trimming removed 3 bases at V and 1 base at J, with 9 bases between. The CDR3 covers 14 residues. Libraries were prepared by immunoSEQ multiplex PCR; TCRdb keeps only in-frame clonotypes and omits some of them. The sample has about 93,000 clones, around 90% seen once; the top ten hold 1.5%. Sequencing input: peripheral blood. This TCR was sampled from a human donor with active COVID-19. The donor label of this sample is uncertain. V and J are TRBV7-2 and TRBJ1-2, with D possibly matching TRBD1 (6 bases). The chain's CDR3 is CASSLGALNYGYTF. CDR3 coding DNA: TGTGCCAGCAGCTTGGGGGCGCTTAACTATGGCTACACCTTC.